The 10 T cell receptor beta chains in this list originate from one sample, sequenced in a study of blood T cell repertoires in COVID-19. TCRdb keeps only in-frame clones here, not all; method: immunoSEQ multiplex PCR. The sample carries over 150,000 clones, approximately 86% recorded once. The specimen sequenced was peripheral blood. The receptors shown here come from a man in his sixties with COVID-19, enrolled during active disease.

This clone was seen once. The chain has TRBV28 and TRBJ2-1; the match to TRBD2 covers 9 bases. The V gene's germline CDR1 is MDHEN and CDR2 SYDVKM. The CDR3 length is 14 residues. V dropped 6 bases and J dropped 8; count of bases not matched to a gene: 8. CDR3 protein: CASSVAGVGYEQFF. CDR3 nucleotides: TGTGCCAGCAGCGTAGCGGGAGTTGGGTATGAGCAGTTCTTC. Drawing the rest from reference TRBV28 and TRBJ2-1, the complete variable domain is DVKVTQSSRYLVKRTGEKVFLECVQDMDHENMFWYRQDPGLGLRLIYFSYDVKMKEKGDIPEGYSVSREKKERFSLILESASTNQTSMYLCASSVAGVGYEQFFGPGTRLTVL.

The chain links TRBV7-2 to TRBJ1-5, with D unclear. The germline V gene encodes CDR1 SGHTA and CDR2 FQGNSA. This CDR3 is 14 amino acids long. The germline V and J ends were trimmed by 1 base and 4 bases, with 8 bases remaining between them. The CDR3 DNA reads as TGTGCCAGCAGCTTAGATGGAGCAAATCAGCCCCAGCATTTT. It encodes CASSLDGANQPQHF.

V and J are TRBV2 and TRBJ2-1; D may be TRBD1 (6 bases). CDR3 length equals 12 residues. Per germline, CDR1 SNHLY and CDR2 FYNNEI. V lost 6 bases and J 12 bases, leaving 15 bases between the germline ends. The CDR3 DNA follows: TGTGCCAGCAGACGGACAGCTATAGGGCAGTTCTTC. Amino acid sequence: CASRRTAIGQFF.

The chain joins TRBV7-9 to TRBJ2-7; D call uncertain. Trimming left V 0 bases short and J 2 bases short, with 8 bases between. The germline V gene encodes CDR1 SEHNR and CDR2 FQNEAQ (reference sequence). CDR3 length equals 14 residues. The CDR3 region has the DNA TGTGCCAGCAGCTTAGCTTCCCCCGCCTACGAGCAGTACTTC. Its protein product is CASSLASPAYEQYF.

The chain employs TRBV18 and TRBJ1-2, with 7 bases that match TRBD1. CDR1 KGHSH and CDR2 LQKENI come from the germline V gene. The CDR3 is made up of 13 amino acids. V lost 2 bases to trimming and J lost 8 bases; unmatched junction nucleotides: 5. CDR3 sequence: CASSPRTGEGYTF. The DNA of the CDR3 is TGTGCCAGCTCACCAAGAACAGGGGAAGGCTACACCTTC.

This clone was picked up one time. The chain has TRBV7-2 and TRBJ1-3; 10 nucleotides agree with TRBD1. The V segment lost 5 bases and the J segment 10 bases; nucleotides outside the gene matches: 11. Germline V CDR1 and CDR2: SGHTA, FQGNSA. The CDR3 runs to 15 residues. CDR3 bases: TGTGCCAGCAGCATCCGTCCCGGGACAGGGGAGACCATATATTTT. As protein: CASSIRPGTGETIYF.

The rearrangement links TRBV10-3 to TRBJ1-1, with a tentative D call TRBD1 (5 bases). The V end lost 8 bases, the J end lost 4 bases, and 11 bases lay between the germline ends. CDR1 is ENHRY, CDR2 SYGVKD, per germline. The CDR3 sequence is 12 residues long. This CDR3 is CAISAGPTEAFF. The CDR3 bases are TGTGCCATCTCCGCAGGGCCCACTGAAGCTTTCTTT.

This rearrangement joins TRBV7-9 to TRBJ2-3, with 8 bases lining up with TRBD2. V lost 6 bases, J lost 0 bases, and 5 bases stayed unmatched. Germline CDR1 SEHNR, CDR2 FQNEAQ (reference sequence). The CDR3 loop spans 15 amino acids. This chain's CDR3 is CASRYSGGSTDTQYF. CDR3 bases: TGTGCCAGCAGATACAGCGGGGGTAGCACAGATACGCAGTATTTT.

Regarding this clone: The same CDR3 is also encoded by other DNA sequences in this sample. The J gene is TRBJ1-2, the V gene TRBV24-1, with TRBD1 matching over 8 bases. Germline CDR1 is KGHDR and CDR2 is SFDVKD. This CDR3 is built from 15 residues. V gave up 4 bases and J gave up 3 bases; unmatched junction bases: 6. The CDR3 sequence is CATSEPGQGDYGYTF. CDR3 sequence (DNA): TGTGCCACCAGTGAACCAGGACAGGGAGACTATGGCTACACCTTC.

Comment on this clone: Compared with germline, one end of the junction differs, possibly owing to a read error. This rearrangement joins TRBV4-3 to TRBJ1-1; no firm D call. The CDR3 extends over 16 amino acids. Germline V gene sequence: CDR1 LGHNA, CDR2 YSLEER. DNA of the CDR3: TGCGCCAGCAGCCAAGGCCGTCCACTCCTAACCCCCTTCATATTTTTT. Translated: CASSQGRPLLTPFIFF.